One sample yielded the 22 T cell receptor beta chains listed below, sequenced in a study of T cell responses to AZD1222 COVID-19 vaccine. Using immunoSEQ multiplex PCR, the repertoire was profiled, and TCRdb retains in-frame clones only, with some absent. This table has more than 110,000 clones, 90% to 95% appearing once. This specimen was peripheral blood, taken on day 0 of AZD1222 vaccination. The receptors shown here come from an adult in good health.

The rearrangement joins TRBV10-3 to TRBJ1-1; D is undetermined. The CDR3 is 13 amino acids. V lost 6 bases, J lost 4 bases, and 12 bases lay in between. CDR1 is ENHRY and CDR2 is SYGVKD in the germline V gene. CDR3 protein: CAISLQLVTEAFF. The DNA of the CDR3 is TGTGCCATCAGCCTGCAGCTGGTCACTGAAGCTTTCTTT.

This chain uses TRBV5-1 with TRBJ1-6; perhaps TRBD1 as D (5 bases). CDR3 size: 16 residues. The germline V gene has CDR1 SGHRS and CDR2 YFSETQ. V was trimmed by 4 bases and J by 9 bases, leaving 20 bases between them. The CDR3 coding sequence is TGCGCCAGCAGCCCCGAGACCGCTGGGGGTACTTCACCCCTCCACTTT. Its translation is CASSPETAGGTSPLHF.

The chain combines TRBV5-1 with TRBJ2-5, with D unresolved. CDR1 is SGHRS and CDR2 is YFSETQ in the germline V gene. There are 14 residues in the CDR3. The V and J ends lost 1 base and 2 bases respectively, with 9 bases between them. The CDR3 spells CASSLMGQQETQYF. Written as DNA, the CDR3 is TGCGCCAGCAGCTTGATGGGCCAACAAGAGACCCAGTACTTC.

The chain combines TRBV20-1 with TRBJ2-5, with 7 bases aligning to TRBD1. V gave up 3 bases and J gave up 1 base; unmatched junction bases: 8. In germline, CDR1 is DFQATT, CDR2 SNEGSKA (reference sequence). The CDR3 spans 15 residues. Written as DNA, the CDR3 is TGCAGTGCTAGTGGTGTACAGGGGCGCCAAGAGACCCAGTACTTC. Protein sequence: CSASGVQGRQETQYF.

V is TRBV6-5 and J is TRBJ1-1; D gene uncertain. The V gene's germline CDR1 is MNHEY and CDR2 SVGAGI. The length of the CDR3 is 13 residues. Trimming shortened V by 2 bases and J by 11 bases, and 15 bases separated the two germline ends. CDR3 loop: CASSYGLGSAAFF. The CDR3 nucleotides are TGTGCCAGCAGTTACGGGCTTGGGTCGGCGGCTTTCTTT.

V usage is TRBV6-4 and J usage is TRBJ2-5; D gene ambiguous. The CDR3 is 13 amino acids. The germline V gene has CDR1 MRHNA and CDR2 SNTAGT. Trimming left V 4 bases short and J 5 bases short, with 11 bases between. This CDR3 is CASSGSRGETQYF. The CDR3 nucleotides read TGTGCCAGCAGTGGGTCTAGAGGTGAGACCCAGTACTTC.

V usage is TRBV12-3 or TRBV12-4 and J usage is TRBJ2-1; D ambiguous. The CDR3 is made up of 11 amino acids. V was pared by 6 bases and J by 6 bases, with 6 bases between. The CDR3 DNA is TGTGCCAGCAGCCGAAGCAATGAGCAGTTCTTC. Protein sequence: CASSRSNEQFF.

The V call is TRBV5-4, the J call TRBJ2-7; 9 bases fit TRBD1. With V trimmed by 2 bases and J by 7 bases, 4 bases remained unmatched. The CDR3 is made up of 13 amino acids. CDR1 is SGHNT, CDR2 YYREEE, per germline (reference sequence). CDR3 loop: CASSFRQGGEQYF. The CDR3 DNA sequence: TGTGCCAGCAGCTTCCGACAGGGGGGGGAGCAGTACTTC.

This clone was found once. This chain connects TRBV7-2 to TRBJ2-1, with D possibly being TRBD1 (6 bases). With 6 bases removed from V and 4 bases from J, the gap between germline ends came to 16 bases. The CDR3 loop spans 15 amino acids. Germline assignment: CDR1 SGHTA and CDR2 FQGNSA. CDR3 region: CASRYTGTSYNEQFF. Written as DNA, the CDR3 is TGTGCCAGCAGATATACCGGGACATCGTACAATGAGCAGTTCTTC.

The CDR3 here is CASSPHRGYTEAFF. In nucleotides, the CDR3 is TGTGCCAGTAGTCCCCATAGGGGCTACACTGAAGCTTTCTTT. The chain joins TRBV19 to TRBJ1-1, with D possibly matching TRBD1 (5 bases). This CDR3 contains 14 residues. Germline CDR1 reads LNHDA; CDR2 reads SQIVND (reference sequence). V lost 5 bases and J 3 bases, leaving 13 bases between the germline ends.

This chain uses TRBV7-8 with TRBJ2-3; 13 bases agree with TRBD2. CDR3 length equals 17 residues. Germline V lookup: CDR1 SGHVS, CDR2 FQNEAQ. The junction had 5 bases not matched to a gene; V was cut back by 2 bases and J by 3 bases. CDR3 bases: TGTGCCAGCAGCTTAAAACTAGCGGGAGGGCCGACAGATACGCAGTATTTT. It specifies CASSLKLAGGPTDTQYF.

This clone appeared a single time. V usage is TRBV27 and J usage is TRBJ1-1, with 9 positions matching TRBD1. This CDR3 has 15 residues. Germline values: CDR1 MNHEY, CDR2 SMNVEV (reference sequence). The trim removed 2 bases at V and 1 base at J, leaving 2 bases unmatched. The CDR3 DNA follows: TGTGCCAGCAGTTTAGGGACAGGGCGGAACACTGAAGCTTTCTTT. Protein sequence: CASSLGTGRNTEAFF.

This sequence joins TRBV12-5 and TRBJ2-1; 7 positions agree with TRBD2. The CDR3 loop spans 17 amino acids. From germline, CDR1 is LGHNT and CDR2 FRNRAP. V was clipped by 5 bases and J by 2 bases; unmatched bases: 12. DNA of the CDR3: TGTGCTAGTGGTCCCTCCTCTAGCGGTATTGCCTACAATGAGCAGTTCTTC. This gives the protein CASGPSSSGIAYNEQFF.

The chain carries TRBV14 and TRBJ1-4, with a tentative D call TRBD1 (5 bases). The CDR3 consists of 18 residues. Deletions cut 4 bases from V and 4 bases from J, with 22 bases between. CDR1 and CDR2 from the germline V gene are SGHDN and FVKESK. CDR3 nucleotides: TGTGCCAGCAGCCTCAAGATTGGCTCGGGACGGATTAATGAAAAACTGTTTTTT. Translated, it gives CASSLKIGSGRINEKLFF.

The V gene is TRBV11-3, the J gene TRBJ2-6, with TRBD2 identical over 10 bases. Germline V gene lookup returns CDR1 SGHNT and CDR2 YENEEA. The CDR3 is 20 amino acids. The J segment lost 0 bases and the V segment lost 7 bases, leaving 15 bases of the junction unmatched. In DNA form, the CDR3 reads TGTGCCAGCAACAGCCCCCCCTTAGCGGGAGGATGCTCTGGGGCCAACGTCCTGACTTTC. Translated: CASNSPPLAGGCSGANVLTF.

This chain uses TRBV28 with TRBJ2-1; the match to TRBD2 covers 10 bases. The CDR3 length is 17 residues. The ends lost 2 bases at V and 1 base at J; junction bases unmatched: 5. CDR1 MDHEN and CDR2 SYDVKM come from the germline V gene. CDR3 nucleotide sequence: TGTGCCAGCAGTTTACTAGCGGGAGTAGGGTCCTACAATGAGCAGTTCTTC. It yields the protein CASSLLAGVGSYNEQFF.

This chain joins TRBV19 and TRBJ2-7; 12 nucleotides match TRBD1. Trimming at V came to 7 bases and at J to 9 bases, leaving 16 bases not matched to a gene. Germline V gene data show CDR1 as LNHDA and CDR2 as SQIVND (reference sequence). The CDR3 runs to 16 residues. CDR3 in amino acids: CASNPGAGQGAWGQYF. CDR3 sequence (DNA): TGTGCCAGTAACCCCGGAGCGGGACAGGGGGCGTGGGGGCAGTACTTC.

Only one count was recorded for this clone. The gene calls are TRBV6-6 and TRBJ2-3; D could derive from TRBD1 or TRBD2 (6 bases each). There are 13 residues in the CDR3. Germline lookup yields CDR1 MNHNY and CDR2 SVGAGI (reference sequence). Trimming removed 7 bases at V and 1 base at J, with 9 bases between. The CDR3 nucleotides read TGTGCCAGCAAGGGGGGCGGCACAGATACGCAGTATTTT. It yields the protein CASKGGGTDTQYF.

The chain has TRBV11-2 and TRBJ1-4; D gene ambiguous. The CDR3 sequence is 15 residues long. CDR1 SGHAT and CDR2 FQNNGV come from the germline V gene. V dropped 5 bases and J dropped 13 bases, with 23 bases sitting between them. CDR3 region: CASSPERLAVKGLFF. The CDR3 nucleotides read TGTGCCAGCAGCCCTGAGAGGCTGGCGGTGAAAGGACTGTTTTTT.

This clone is a singleton in its sample. V and J are TRBV2 and TRBJ2-7, with D possibly TRBD2 on 6 matching bases. V dropped 6 bases and J dropped 4 bases, with 16 bases sitting between them. This CDR3 is 14 amino acids long. CDR1 and CDR2 from the germline V gene are SNHLY and FYNNEI. CDR3 amino acids: CASSARTGVYEQYF. CDR3 nucleotides: TGTGCCAGCAGCGCGAGGACGGGAGTATACGAGCAGTACTTC.

Regarding this clone: Other DNA sequences in this sample translate to the same CDR3. The chain uses TRBV7-2 and TRBJ1-6, with unresolved D. The CDR3 sequence is 15 residues long. V lost 0 bases, J lost 3 bases, and 6 bases lay in between. Germline V gene sequence: CDR1 SGHTA, CDR2 FQGNSA. The CDR3 spells CASSLAGGYNSPLHF. CDR3 coding DNA: TGTGCCAGCAGCTTAGCAGGAGGCTATAATTCACCCCTCCACTTT.

The rearrangement joins TRBV7-2 to TRBJ2-7; D is possibly TRBD1 or TRBD2 (5 bases each). Germline values: CDR1 SGHTA, CDR2 FQGNSA. The V end was cut by 5 bases, the J end by 3 bases, with 11 bases between. This CDR3 is built from 13 residues. The CDR3 DNA follows: TGTGCCAGCAGCCGAGGGGCTAGCTACGAGCAGTACTTC. Translated, it gives CASSRGASYEQYF.